Below are 10 T cell receptor beta chains sequenced from a single sample in a study of regulatory T cells in long-lasting Graves disease. This sample's time point: persistent/refractory GD, antithyroid drugs over 5 years with positive TRAb. From PBMCs, RNA was extracted and then used to make the TCR library. Libraries of TCR beta came from iRepertoire HTBI primers plus Arm-PCR of CDR3 regions. TCRdb re-called the multiplex PCR reads with MiXCR, one entry per CDR3 protein. This table has a few hundred thousand distinct CDR3 sequences, approximately 25% appearing once. The sample was peripheral blood mononuclear cells (PBMCs), taken when the disease was refractory, from a patient treated with antithyroid drugs. These receptors all come from a woman aged 40 to 55 with Graves disease.

This clonotype was detected many times. The chain employs TRBV5-1 and TRBJ2-7; 7 bases are a match to TRBD1. The CDR3 is made up of 13 amino acids. J was trimmed by 6 bases and V by 6 bases; bases with no gene match: 9. Germline V CDR1 and CDR2: SGHRS, YFSETQ. Written as DNA, the CDR3 is TGCGCCAGCACCGGGGACAGTGACCTCGAGCAGTACTTC. Translating it yields CASTGDSDLEQYF.

This clonotype was seen repeatedly, ten times or more. The chain has TRBV12-3 or TRBV12-4 and TRBJ1-2; D is ambiguous. Trimming cost V 3 bases and J 4 bases, with 9 bases left between them. CDR3 size: 13 residues. CDR3: CASSLRRPYGYTF. The CDR3 coding sequence is TGTGCCAGCAGTTTGCGCCGGCCCTATGGCTACACCTTC.

The chain links TRBV12-3 or TRBV12-4 to TRBJ2-7; perhaps TRBD1 as D (6 bases). The V gene lost 3 bases and the J gene lost 3 bases, with 24 bases spanning the gap. This CDR3 comprises 18 residues. The CDR3 spells CASSLRVLGTTKNYEQYF. The DNA for the CDR3 is TGTGCCAGCAGTTTGAGAGTTTTGGGGACAACTAAGAACTACGAGCAGTACTTC.

CDR3 amino acids: CASKRGGDTGELFF. The CDR3 coding sequence is TGTGCCAGCAAAAGGGGGGGAGATACCGGGGAGCTGTTTTTT. The chain carries TRBV7-9 and TRBJ2-2; possibly TRBD2 for D (7 bases). Germline assignment: CDR1 SEHNR and CDR2 FQNEAQ (reference sequence). This CDR3 contains 14 residues. V was trimmed by 7 bases and J by 5 bases, leaving 14 bases between them.

The chain has TRBV29-1 and TRBJ2-7, with TRBD1 as a possible D gene (5 bases). The CDR3 runs 13 residues. Germline loops: CDR1 SQVTM, CDR2 ANQGSEA. The V and J ends lost 1 base and 4 bases respectively, with 11 bases between them. The CDR3 spells CSVEVPGSYEQYF. CDR3 sequence (DNA): TGCAGCGTTGAAGTTCCAGGGTCTTACGAGCAGTACTTC.

This clonotype has a count of ten or more. V gene TRBV28 combines with J gene TRBJ1-1; no definite D call. V was pared by 8 bases and J by 0 bases, with 4 bases between. Germline V gene data show CDR1 as MDHEN and CDR2 as SYDVKM. The CDR3 has 11 amino acids. CDR3 residues: CASQMNTEAFF. In DNA, the CDR3 is TGTGCCAGCCAGATGAACACTGAAGCTTTCTTT.

The genes are TRBV28 and TRBJ2-3; D is uncertain. CDR3 length: 13 amino acids. Germline assignment: CDR1 MDHEN and CDR2 SYDVKM. V was shortened by 1 base and J by 10 bases, with 12 bases between the two germline ends. The CDR3 sequence is CASSLSPNLPQYF. The CDR3 DNA follows: TGTGCCAGCAGTTTATCCCCGAACCTCCCGCAGTATTTT.

This clonotype was detected a few times. This chain links TRBV6-1 with TRBJ1-6; unclear D gene. V was cut by 6 bases and J by 0 bases, with 15 bases left in between. This CDR3 is built from 17 residues. Germline CDR1 is MNHNS and CDR2 is SASEGT. The CDR3 bases are TGTGCCAGCAGCGGAATGGGATGGGGCTCCTATAATTCACCCCTCCACTTT. Translated, it gives CASSGMGWGSYNSPLHF.

This clonotype was seen at least ten times. The chain recombines TRBV28 with TRBJ1-2, with 7 nucleotides matching TRBD1. Trimming took 6 bases from V and 7 from J; bases not matched to a gene: 14. The V gene's germline CDR1 is MDHEN and CDR2 SYDVKM. The CDR3 is 15 amino acids. CDR3 nucleotide sequence: TGTGCCAGCAGCTCCTACCGACAGGGTGGTCGTGGCTACACCTTC. This sequence encodes CASSSYRQGGRGYTF.

Note on this clonotype: This sequence may be a read error, since a much larger clone differs from it by one base. The chain carries TRBV12-3 or TRBV12-4 and TRBJ1-2; 9 bases match TRBD1. This CDR3 has 15 amino acids. The CDR3 protein is CASSFNWDRAYDYTF. DNA of the CDR3: TGTGCCAGCAGTTTTAATTGGGACAGGGCTTATGACTACACCTTC.